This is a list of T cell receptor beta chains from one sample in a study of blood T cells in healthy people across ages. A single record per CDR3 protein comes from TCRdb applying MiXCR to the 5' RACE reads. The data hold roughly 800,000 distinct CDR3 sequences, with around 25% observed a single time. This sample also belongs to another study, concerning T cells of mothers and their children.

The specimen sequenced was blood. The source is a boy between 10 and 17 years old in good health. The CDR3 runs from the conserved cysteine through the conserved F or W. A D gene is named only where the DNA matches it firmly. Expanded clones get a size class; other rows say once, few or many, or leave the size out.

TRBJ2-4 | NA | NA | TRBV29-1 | CSRGGRTAKNIQYF | TGCAGCCGAGGGGGACGCACAGCCAAAAACATTCAGTACTTC
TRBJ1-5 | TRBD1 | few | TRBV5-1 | CASSAGQANQPQHF | TGCGCCAGCAGCGCGGGACAGGCGAATCAGCCCCAGCATTTT
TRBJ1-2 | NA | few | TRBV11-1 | CASSLFQGSDDGYTF | TGTGCCAGCAGCTTATTTCAGGGCTCCGACGACGGCTACACCTTC
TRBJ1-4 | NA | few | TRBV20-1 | CSARLQTNEKLFF | TGCAGTGCTAGGCTCCAAACTAATGAAAAACTGTTTTTT
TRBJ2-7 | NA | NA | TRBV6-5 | CASSYAADSYEQYF | TGTGCCAGCAGTTACGCGGCGGATTCCTACGAGCAGTACTTC
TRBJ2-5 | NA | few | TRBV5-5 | CASSLPEGLETQYF | TGTGCCAGCAGCTTGCCTGAGGGTCTGGAGACCCAGTACTTC
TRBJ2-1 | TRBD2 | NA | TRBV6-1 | CASSGTPSYNEQFF | TGTGCCTCGAGCGGGACCCCCTCCTACAATGAGCAGTTCTTC
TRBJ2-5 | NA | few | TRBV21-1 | CASSKQGGRLYQETQYF | TGTGCCAGCAGCAAACAGGGTGGCAGATTGTACCAAGAGACCCAGTACTTC
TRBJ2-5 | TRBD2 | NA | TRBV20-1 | CSAPSGAVPLQETQYF | TGCAGTGCACCGAGCGGGGCCGTGCCCCTCCAAGAGACCCAGTACTTC
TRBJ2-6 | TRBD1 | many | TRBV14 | CASSQEVRGLSGANVLTF | TGTGCCAGCAGCCAAGAGGTCAGGGGGCTCTCTGGGGCCAACGTCCTGACTTTC
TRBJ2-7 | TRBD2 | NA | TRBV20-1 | CSARGLAWEQYF | TGCAGTGCCAGAGGACTAGCCTGGGAGCAGTACTTC
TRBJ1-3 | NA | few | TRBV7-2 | CASSSNPRVRGNTIYF | TGTGCCAGCAGCTCGAACCCCAGGGTGCGGGGAAACACCATATATTTT
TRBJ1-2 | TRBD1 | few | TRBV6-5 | CASSSRDRAGYTF | TGTGCCAGCAGTTCCCGGGACAGGGCTGGCTACACCTTC
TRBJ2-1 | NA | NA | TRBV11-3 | CASSLGVRDPRFERQFF | TGTGCCAGCAGCTTAGGCGTCAGGGACCCCAGATTCGAACGGCAGTTCTTC
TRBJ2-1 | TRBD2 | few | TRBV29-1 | CSALGGVSYNEQFF | TGCAGCGCCCTGGGGGGGGTCTCCTACAATGAGCAGTTCTTC
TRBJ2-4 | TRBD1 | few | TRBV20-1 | CSVTGTGSKNIQYF | TGCAGTGTGACCGGGACAGGGTCCAAAAACATTCAGTACTTC
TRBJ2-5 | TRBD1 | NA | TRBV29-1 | CSVGSLGRGQETQYF | TGCAGCGTTGGCTCTTTGGGCAGGGGGCAAGAGACCCAGTACTTC
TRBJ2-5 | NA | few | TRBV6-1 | CASSEVPRDFQETQYF | TGTGCCAGCAGTGAAGTTCCTCGGGACTTCCAAGAGACCCAGTACTTC
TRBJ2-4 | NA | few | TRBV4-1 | CASSQEQGNIQYF | TGCGCCAGCAGCCAAGAACAGGGCAACATTCAGTACTTC
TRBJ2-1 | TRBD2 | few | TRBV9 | CASSVSGGVNEQFF | TGTGCCAGCAGCGTTAGCGGGGGCGTCAATGAGCAGTTCTTC
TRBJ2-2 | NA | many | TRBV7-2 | CASSLPPGELFF | TGTGCCAGCAGCTTACCCCCCGGGGAGCTGTTTTTT
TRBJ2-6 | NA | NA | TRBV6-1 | CASSAPNRLSGANVLTF | TGTGCCAGCAGTGCCCCTAATAGACTTTCTGGGGCCAACGTCCTGACTTTC
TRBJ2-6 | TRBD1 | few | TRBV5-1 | CASSFGQGARAGANVLTF | TGCGCCAGCAGCTTCGGACAGGGGGCGCGTGCTGGGGCCAACGTCCTGACTTTC
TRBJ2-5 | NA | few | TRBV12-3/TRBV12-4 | CASSLDPTQETQYF | TGTGCCAGCAGTTTAGATCCCACCCAAGAGACCCAGTACTTC
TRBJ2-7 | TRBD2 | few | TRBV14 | CASSQGASGGQTYEQYF | TGTGCCAGCAGCCAAGGGGCTAGCGGGGGCCAAACCTACGAGCAGTACTTC
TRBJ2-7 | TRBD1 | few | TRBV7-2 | CASSLGSGTGGTEQYF | TGTGCCAGCAGCTTAGGATCCGGGACAGGGGGCACCGAGCAGTACTTC
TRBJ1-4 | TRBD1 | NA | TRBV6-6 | CASSFYRGTNEKLFF | TGTGCCAGCAGTTTCTACAGGGGCACTAATGAAAAACTGTTTTTT
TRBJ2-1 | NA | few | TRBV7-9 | CASSSSLTREQFF | TGTGCCAGCAGCTCTAGCCTTACCCGTGAGCAGTTCTTC
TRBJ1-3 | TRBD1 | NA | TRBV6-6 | CASSSHSTGFRGNTIYF | TGTGCCAGCAGTTCCCACTCGACAGGGTTCAGAGGAAACACCATATATTTT
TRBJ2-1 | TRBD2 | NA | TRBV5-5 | CASSLAPGTTYNEQFF | TGTGCCAGCAGCTTGGCCCCGGGGACTACCTACAATGAGCAGTTCTTC
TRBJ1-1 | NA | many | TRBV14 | CASSQDRGTEAFF | TGTGCCAGCAGCCAAGACCGTGGGACTGAAGCTTTCTTT
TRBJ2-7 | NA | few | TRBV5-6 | CASSFASGPSYEQYF | TGTGCCAGCAGCTTCGCGTCAGGGCCCTCCTACGAGCAGTACTTC
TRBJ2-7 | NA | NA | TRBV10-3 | CAIIQGQRNYEQYF | TGTGCCATCATCCAGGGGCAGAGGAACTACGAGCAGTACTTC
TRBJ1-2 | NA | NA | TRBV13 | CASSLQGQGGYTF | TGTGCCAGCAGCCTCCAAGGTCAGGGTGGCTACACCTTC
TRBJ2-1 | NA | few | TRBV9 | CASSESPTNEQFF | TGTGCCAGCAGCGAGAGTCCCACTAATGAGCAGTTCTTC
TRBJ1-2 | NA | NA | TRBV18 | CASSPSPEYGYTF | TGTGCCAGCTCACCATCTCCAGAATATGGCTACACCTTC
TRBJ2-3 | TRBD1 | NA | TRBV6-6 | CASSSPGTGADTQYF | TGTGCCAGCAGTTCCCCGGGGACAGGGGCAGATACGCAGTATTTT
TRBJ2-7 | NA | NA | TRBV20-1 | CSASGAVRSYEQYF | TGCAGTGCTAGCGGGGCAGTCCGCTCCTACGAGCAGTACTTC
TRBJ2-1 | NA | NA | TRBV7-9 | CASSFPGYNEQFF | TGTGCCAGCAGCTTCCCCGGGTACAATGAGCAGTTCTTC
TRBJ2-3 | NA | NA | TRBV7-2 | CASSYVGYTQYF | TGTGCCAGCTCTTATGTTGGTTATACGCAGTATTTT
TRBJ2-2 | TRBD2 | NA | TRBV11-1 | CASSLKLPGLAGDYTGELFF | TGTGCCAGCAGCTTAAAACTGCCGGGACTAGCGGGGGACTACACCGGGGAGCTGTTTTTT
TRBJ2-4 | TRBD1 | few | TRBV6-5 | CASSRQGDTNIQYF | TGTGCCAGCAGTCGACAGGGGGACACGAACATTCAGTACTTC
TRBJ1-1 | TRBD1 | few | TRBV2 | CASSNQGGRTEAFF | TGTGCCAGCAGTAATCAGGGGGGGAGAACTGAAGCTTTCTTT
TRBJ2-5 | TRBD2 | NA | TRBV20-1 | CSARRAGEQETQYF | TGCAGTGCTAGGAGGGCGGGGGAGCAAGAGACCCAGTACTTC
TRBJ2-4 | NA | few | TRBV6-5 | CANSRGTKNIQYF | TGTGCCAACAGCCGGGGGACCAAAAACATTCAGTACTTC
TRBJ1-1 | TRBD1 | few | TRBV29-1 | CSVTGTGNTEAFF | TGCAGCGTAACCGGGACAGGTAACACTGAAGCTTTCTTT
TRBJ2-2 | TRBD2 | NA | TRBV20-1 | CSARGTSGGLGELFF | TGCAGTGCTAGAGGGACTAGCGGGGGTCTCGGGGAGCTGTTTTTT
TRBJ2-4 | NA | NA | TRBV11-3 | CASSFDRSNNRYFNIQYF | TGTGCCAGCAGCTTCGACAGGAGTAATAACCGCTACTTCAACATTCAGTACTTC
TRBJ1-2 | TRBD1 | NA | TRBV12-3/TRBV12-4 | CASSPQGEIYLANYGYTF | TGTGCCAGCAGTCCCCAGGGGGAGATTTATCTAGCTAACTATGGCTACACCTTC
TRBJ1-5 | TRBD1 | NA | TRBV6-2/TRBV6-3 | CASIGTGLRQPQHF | TGTGCCAGCATCGGGACAGGGCTTCGTCAGCCCCAGCATTTT
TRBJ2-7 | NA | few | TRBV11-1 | CASSPKDRILWQYF | TGTGCCAGCAGCCCTAAGGACAGAATCCTATGGCAGTACTTC
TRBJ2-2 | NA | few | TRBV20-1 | CSAREYTANTGELFF | TGCAGTGCTAGAGAGTACACGGCGAACACCGGGGAGCTGTTTTTT
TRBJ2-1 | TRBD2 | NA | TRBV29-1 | CSVQVSGSGNEQFF | TGCAGCGTCCAGGTCAGCGGGAGCGGCAATGAGCAGTTCTTC
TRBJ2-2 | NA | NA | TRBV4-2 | CASSLNIGGANTGELFF | TGTGCCAGCAGCCTCAATATTGGGGGCGCGAACACCGGGGAGCTGTTTTTT
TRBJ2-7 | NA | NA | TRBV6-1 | CASSEVIRAEQYF | TGTGCCAGCAGTGAAGTAATCCGGGCCGAGCAGTACTTC
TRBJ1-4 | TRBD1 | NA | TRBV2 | CASNMGQGEKLFF | TGTGCCAGCAATATGGGACAGGGTGAAAAACTGTTTTTT
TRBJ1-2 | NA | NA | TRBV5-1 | CASSLAADGYGYTF | TGCGCCAGCAGCTTGGCGGCGGATGGTTATGGCTACACCTTC
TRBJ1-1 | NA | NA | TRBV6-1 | CASRPYWDVLGTEAFF | TGTGCCAGCAGACCTTACTGGGACGTCCTGGGCACTGAAGCTTTCTTT
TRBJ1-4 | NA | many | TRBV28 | CASSPQREKLFF | TGTGCCAGCAGTCCGCAACGTGAAAAACTGTTTTTT
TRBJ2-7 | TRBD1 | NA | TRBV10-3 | CAITAGQGAYEQYF | TGTGCCATCACCGCCGGACAGGGGGCTTACGAGCAGTACTTC